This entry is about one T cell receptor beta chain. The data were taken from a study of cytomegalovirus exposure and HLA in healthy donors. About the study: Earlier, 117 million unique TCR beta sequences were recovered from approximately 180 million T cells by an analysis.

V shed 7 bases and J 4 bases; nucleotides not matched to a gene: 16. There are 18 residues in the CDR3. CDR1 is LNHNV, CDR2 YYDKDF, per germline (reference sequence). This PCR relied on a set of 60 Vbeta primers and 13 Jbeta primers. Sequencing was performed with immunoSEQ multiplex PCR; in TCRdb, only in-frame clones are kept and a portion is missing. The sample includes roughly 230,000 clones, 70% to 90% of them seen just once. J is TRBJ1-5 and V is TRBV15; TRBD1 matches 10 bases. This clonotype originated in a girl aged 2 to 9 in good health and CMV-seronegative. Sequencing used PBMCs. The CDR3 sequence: CATTSYDRGPYLNQPQHF. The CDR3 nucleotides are TGTGCCACCACCAGCTATGACAGGGGGCCCTACCTTAATCAGCCCCAGCATTTT.